These 16 T cell receptor beta chains were sequenced from one sample in a study of early T cells in non-severe SARS-CoV-2 infection. TCRdb re-analysed the 5' RACE reads in MiXCR, keeping a single row per CDR3 protein. Of roughly 40,000 distinct CDR3 sequences listed, approximately 6.1% are singletons. The material sequenced was whole blood. Source of these receptors: an adult who was a healthcare worker with PCR-confirmed SARS-CoV-2 infection or an uninfected control (not recorded which).

This clonotype was found many times. The chain has TRBV7-8 and TRBJ2-5; the D is unclear. The CDR3 runs to 11 residues. In germline, CDR1 is SGHVS, CDR2 FQNEAQ. V lost 2 bases and J 3 bases, leaving 1 base between the germline ends. The CDR3 region is CASSLKETQYF. The DNA of the CDR3 is TGTGCCAGCAGCTTAAAAGAGACCCAGTACTTC.

This clonotype was seen ten or more times. This chain links TRBV12-3 or TRBV12-4 with TRBJ1-5, with a tentative D call TRBD1 (5 bases). The CDR3 runs 14 residues. Trimming shortened V by 5 bases and J by 7 bases, and 15 bases separated the two germline ends. The CDR3 is CASSRVGVAQPQHF. The CDR3 DNA reads as TGTGCCAGCAGTCGGGTGGGGGTTGCGCAGCCCCAGCATTTT.

This clonotype showed up many times. This chain uses TRBV7-8 with TRBJ2-1; 8 bases match TRBD1. The length of the CDR3 is 15 residues. J gave up 5 bases and V 5 bases, and 8 bases lay outside the gene matches. CDR1 is SGHVS, CDR2 FQNEAQ, per germline. The CDR3 bases are TGTGCCAGCAGCATCGGACAGGGAGGAAACAATGAGCAGTTCTTC. Translated, it gives CASSIGQGGNNEQFF.

At least ten counts were recorded for this clonotype. The chain joins TRBV6-2 or TRBV6-3 to TRBJ2-1; no definite D call. Germline-derived CDR1 and CDR2 are MNHEY and SVGEGT. The CDR3 has 16 amino acids. V was shortened by 5 bases and J by 2 bases, with 16 bases between the two germline ends. In DNA form, the CDR3 reads TGTGCCAGCAGTGAACCGCGGCCATACCCCTACAATGAGCAGTTCTTC. Amino acid sequence: CASSEPRPYPYNEQFF.

This clonotype was observed at least ten times. The J gene is TRBJ2-5, the V gene TRBV7-2, with D tentatively TRBD1 or TRBD2 (6 bases each). V lost 2 bases, J lost 4 bases, and 20 bases lay in between. Germline V gene data show CDR1 as SGHTA and CDR2 as FQGNSA. This CDR3 has 17 amino acids. CDR3 nucleotide sequence: TGTGCCAGCAGCTTAAAAGGGGGACTCTATAAGGGAGAGACCCAGTACTTC. Amino acids: CASSLKGGLYKGETQYF.

This clonotype was seen only a few times. The rearrangement links TRBV6-6 to TRBJ2-7, with 13 positions matching TRBD2. Germline assignment: CDR1 MNHNY and CDR2 SVGAGI (reference sequence). The CDR3 is 15 amino acids. Unmatched junction bases numbered 4, after V lost 2 bases and J lost 6 bases. In DNA, the CDR3 is TGTGCCAGCAGTTACGGGGGACTAGCGGGAAGCGAGCAGTACTTC. Amino acid sequence: CASSYGGLAGSEQYF.

This clonotype was detected many times. The rearrangement uses TRBV19 and TRBJ1-5; no firm D call. Germline V gene sequence: CDR1 LNHDA, CDR2 SQIVND (reference sequence). Trimming shortened V by 0 bases and J by 2 bases, and 11 bases separated the two germline ends. This CDR3 region has 16 residues. Here the CDR3 DNA reads TGTGCCAGTAGTATAGATCTAGCGGCGCGCAATCAGCCCCAGCATTTT. Translating it yields CASSIDLAARNQPQHF.

At least ten counts were recorded for this clonotype. This chain uses TRBV20-1 with TRBJ2-3; D unresolved. V shed 5 bases and J shed 2 bases, with 14 bases lying between them. This CDR3 is built from 14 residues. From germline, CDR1 is DFQATT and CDR2 SNEGSKA (reference sequence). The CDR3 region has the DNA TGCAGTGCTCCAGAGGATGGTCTCACAGATACGCAGTATTTT. It specifies CSAPEDGLTDTQYF.

This clonotype showed up just a few times. The rearrangement joins TRBV12-3 or TRBV12-4 to TRBJ1-1; maybe TRBD1 (6 bases). The CDR3 is 15 amino acids. With 7 bases removed from V and 1 base from J, the gap between germline ends came to 16 bases. CDR3 amino acids: CASTLGGGSNTEAFF. The CDR3 nucleotides are TGTGCCAGCACCCTAGGGGGGGGTTCGAACACTGAAGCTTTCTTT.

This clonotype was recorded at least ten times. The V call is TRBV6-6, the J call TRBJ1-1; D unresolved. The V and J ends lost 0 bases and 4 bases respectively, with 6 bases between them. There are 13 residues in the CDR3. Germline V lookup: CDR1 MNHNY, CDR2 SVGAGI (reference sequence). In DNA form, the CDR3 reads TGTGCCAGCAGTTACTCTCGGAGCACTGAAGCTTTCTTT. Amino acids: CASSYSRSTEAFF.

This clonotype was counted at least ten times. The chain recombines TRBV19 with TRBJ1-5; no definite D call. From germline, CDR1 is LNHDA and CDR2 SQIVND (reference sequence). This CDR3 has 14 residues. The V gene lost 10 bases and the J gene lost 1 base, with 14 bases spanning the gap. The CDR3 nucleotides are TGTGCCACCCAGCCCCACGGAAGCAATCAGCCCCAGCATTTT. This gives the protein CATQPHGSNQPQHF.

V usage is TRBV21-1 and J usage is TRBJ2-7. TRBV21-1 constitutes a pseudogene. The CDR3 extends over 14 amino acids. The chain's CDR3 is CASSKRSFSYEQYF. CDR3 sequence (DNA): TGTGCCAGCAGCAAAAGATCGTTCTCCTACGAGCAGTACTTC.

This clonotype appeared many times. The rearrangement links TRBV6-4 to TRBJ2-1; no definite D call. CDR3 size: 14 residues. V was pared by 3 bases and J by 5 bases, with 11 bases between. Germline lookup yields CDR1 MRHNA and CDR2 SNTAGT. The CDR3: CASSEMYGDNEQFF. The CDR3 DNA is TGTGCCAGCAGTGAGATGTACGGTGACAATGAGCAGTTCTTC.

The table lists this clonotype with many counts. This chain connects TRBV5-1 to TRBJ1-4; D ambiguous. Per the germline V gene, CDR1 is SGHRS and CDR2 is YFSETQ. V lost 0 bases and J 0 bases, leaving 6 bases between the germline ends. The CDR3 is 15 residues long. The CDR3 region is CASSLVPATNEKLFF. DNA for the CDR3: TGCGCCAGCAGCTTGGTTCCCGCAACTAATGAAAAACTGTTTTTT.

This clonotype was seen many times. The chain recombines TRBV5-4 with TRBJ2-5; possibly TRBD1 for D (6 bases). Trimming took 1 base from V and 2 from J, leaving 6 bases between them. Germline-derived CDR1 and CDR2 are SGHNT and YYREEE (reference sequence). This CDR3 has 13 amino acids. In DNA, the CDR3 is TGTGCCAGCAGCTTGCAGGGGCAAGAGACCCAGTACTTC. As protein: CASSLQGQETQYF.

This clonotype was seen many times. The chain uses TRBV2 and TRBJ2-7, with 14 bases that match TRBD2. The CDR3 extends over 13 amino acids. The germline CDR1 and CDR2 sequences are SNHLY and FYNNEI. The V gene end was trimmed by 7 bases and the J gene end by 6 bases; junction bases not matched to a gene: 2. The CDR3 reads CASKGLAGAEQYF. The CDR3 DNA follows: TGTGCCAGCAAGGGACTAGCGGGAGCCGAGCAGTACTTC. Complete variable domain (other parts from reference TRBV2 and TRBJ2-7): EPEVTQTPSHQVTQMGQEVILRCVPISNHLYFYWYRQILGQKVEFLVSFYNNEISEKSEIFDDQFSVERPDGSNFTLKIRSTKLEDSAMYFCASKGLAGAEQYFGPGTRLTVT.